The rows below give T cell receptor beta chains drawn from one sample of a study of CD8+ T cells in alopecia areata. Assay used: immunoSEQ multiplex PCR; TCRdb lists only in-frame clones, some missing. Of roughly 150,000 clones listed, around 60% are singletons. The starting material was CD4+ T cells sorted from blood, obtained at week 0. These receptors all come from a human donor with alopecia areata. CDR3s include the opening cysteine and the closing phenylalanine or tryptophan. A D gene is named only where the DNA matches it firmly. Clone size is given for some rows only: seen once, a few or many times, or a class if the clone is expanded.

clone_size: NA; j_call: TRBJ2-5; d_call: NA; v_call: TRBV7-2; cdr3_aa: CASSLDSFAQETQYF; cdr3_nt: TGTGCCAGCAGCCTGGACAGTTTCGCTCAAGAGACCCAGTACTTC
clone_size: NA; j_call: TRBJ1-5; d_call: TRBD1; v_call: TRBV15; cdr3_aa: CATSSGTAEDQPQHF; cdr3_nt: TGTGCCACCAGCAGCGGGACAGCCGAGGATCAGCCCCAGCATTTT
clone_size: few; j_call: TRBJ2-5; d_call: NA; v_call: TRBV1; cdr3_aa: CTSSPNGEETQYF; cdr3_nt: TGCACCAGCAGCCCTAACGGCGAAGAGACCCAGTACTTC
clone_size: NA; j_call: TRBJ2-7; d_call: NA; v_call: TRBV6-5; cdr3_aa: CASSYRGSWYEQYF; cdr3_nt: TGTGCCAGCAGTTACAGGGGGAGTTGGTACGAGCAGTACTTC
clone_size: few; j_call: TRBJ2-7; d_call: TRBD1; v_call: TRBV28; cdr3_aa: CAARGTGGNEQYF; cdr3_nt: TGTGCCGCTAGGGGGACAGGGGGCAACGAGCAGTACTTC
clone_size: NA; j_call: TRBJ2-3; d_call: NA; v_call: TRBV25-1; cdr3_aa: CASRESGRADTQYF; cdr3_nt: TGTGCCAGCAGAGAGAGCGGCAGGGCAGATACGCAGTATTTT
clone_size: NA; j_call: TRBJ1-1; d_call: NA; v_call: TRBV30; cdr3_aa: CAWSSGAAGQAFF; cdr3_nt: TGTGCCTGGAGTTCGGGCGCGGCAGGGCAAGCTTTCTTT
clone_size: NA; j_call: TRBJ2-5; d_call: NA; v_call: TRBV29-1; cdr3_aa: CSVGVGMGETQYF; cdr3_nt: TGCAGCGTTGGCGTTGGGATGGGGGAGACCCAGTACTTC
clone_size: NA; j_call: TRBJ2-3; d_call: TRBD2; v_call: TRBV5-6; cdr3_aa: CASSWGGVTVADTQYF; cdr3_nt: TGTGCCAGCAGCTGGGGGGGAGTTACGGTGGCGGATACGCAGTATTTT
clone_size: few; j_call: TRBJ2-5; d_call: TRBD2; v_call: TRBV18; cdr3_aa: CASSVGGGAEQETQYF; cdr3_nt: TGTGCCAGCTCAGTCGGCGGGGGGGCCGAGCAAGAGACCCAGTACTTC
clone_size: NA; j_call: TRBJ1-1; d_call: NA; v_call: TRBV29-1; cdr3_aa: CSVGGWVRTEAFF; cdr3_nt: TGCAGCGTGGGAGGTTGGGTCAGGACTGAAGCTTTCTTT
clone_size: NA; j_call: TRBJ2-2; d_call: NA; v_call: TRBV5-1; cdr3_aa: CASSLGQVNTGELFF; cdr3_nt: TGCGCCAGCAGCTTGGGGCAGGTGAACACCGGGGAGCTGTTTTTT
clone_size: NA; j_call: TRBJ2-7; d_call: NA; v_call: TRBV30; cdr3_aa: CALWTVSYEQYF; cdr3_nt: TGTGCCCTTTGGACCGTCTCCTACGAGCAGTACTTC
clone_size: NA; j_call: TRBJ2-3; d_call: TRBD2; v_call: TRBV11-3; cdr3_aa: CASSGTSGGAAQYF; cdr3_nt: TGTGCCAGCAGCGGGACTAGCGGGGGGGCTGCGCAGTATTTT
clone_size: NA; j_call: TRBJ2-5; d_call: NA; v_call: TRBV9; cdr3_aa: CASSDPPGTQYF; cdr3_nt: TGTGCCAGCAGCGACCCCCCTGGGACCCAGTACTTC
clone_size: NA; j_call: TRBJ2-5; d_call: TRBD2; v_call: TRBV9; cdr3_aa: CASSVGAFSGGQETQYF; cdr3_nt: TGTGCCAGCAGCGTAGGAGCTTTTAGCGGGGGACAAGAGACCCAGTACTTC
clone_size: NA; j_call: TRBJ1-1; d_call: NA; v_call: TRBV29-1; cdr3_aa: CSVGGKGGPEAFF; cdr3_nt: TGCAGCGTTGGAGGCAAGGGGGGCCCTGAAGCTTTCTTT
clone_size: NA; j_call: TRBJ1-1; d_call: NA; v_call: TRBV2; cdr3_aa: CASSLQGSNTEAFF; cdr3_nt: TGTGCCAGCAGTTTACAGGGATCGAACACTGAAGCTTTCTTT
clone_size: NA; j_call: TRBJ1-6; d_call: NA; v_call: TRBV30; cdr3_aa: CAFRLNSPLHF; cdr3_nt: TGTGCCTTCCGACTTAATTCACCCCTCCACTTT
clone_size: few; j_call: TRBJ1-1; d_call: NA; v_call: TRBV29-1; cdr3_aa: CSVKGMNTEAFF; cdr3_nt: TGCAGCGTTAAGGGAATGAACACTGAAGCTTTCTTT